The rows below give T cell receptor beta chains drawn from one sample of a study of PD-L1 blockade in urothelial cancer. Here immunoSEQ multiplex PCR was the method, and the copy in TCRdb shows in-frame clones only, minus some. The sample holds approximately 51,000 clones, about 86% seen once. The input for sequencing was PBMCs, taken around atezolizumab (anti-PD-L1) treatment. The source is a man in his sixties with urothelial cancer. CDR3s include the opening cysteine and the closing phenylalanine or tryptophan. The order of the fields is V gene, D gene, J gene, CDR3 length, clone size, CDR3 protein, CDR3 DNA. A D gene is named only where the DNA matches it firmly. The size of a clone is reported for some rows only, either as once, few or many, or as a class for expanded clones.

>TRBV29-1|TRBD2|TRBJ2-7|14|-
CSVDGTSGIYEQYF
TGCAGCGTTGATGGGACTAGCGGAATATACGAGCAGTACTTC
>TRBV19|-|TRBJ1-1|14|-
CASSVTTANTEAFF
TGTGCCAGTAGTGTAACGACTGCGAACACTGAAGCTTTCTTT
>TRBV9|TRBD2|TRBJ2-2|18|-
CASSATRLAGGLTGELFF
TGTGCCAGCAGCGCCACCCGACTAGCGGGGGGTCTAACCGGGGAGCTGTTTTTT
>TRBV19|-|TRBJ1-3|14|-
CASTQDSSGNTIYF
TGTGCCAGTACCCAAGACAGCTCTGGAAACACCATATATTTT
>TRBV5-4|TRBD2|TRBJ2-1|15|-
CASSLPSGMGNEQFF
TGTGCCAGCAGCTTGCCCAGCGGGATGGGCAATGAGCAGTTCTTC
>TRBV7-6|-|TRBJ2-3|17|-
CASSEDAIARGTDTQYF
TGTGCCAGCAGCGAGGACGCTATAGCGAGGGGCACAGATACGCAGTATTTT
>TRBV19|-|TRBJ1-5|15|-
CASSRGDNSNQPQHF
TGTGCCAGTAGTAGGGGAGACAATAGCAATCAGCCCCAGCATTTT
>TRBV19|TRBD1|TRBJ1-1|16|few
CASSIGVDRGNTEAFF
TGTGCCAGTAGTATCGGCGTAGACAGGGGGAACACTGAAGCTTTCTTT
>TRBV12-5|TRBD2|TRBJ2-7|17|-
CASGPPATSGRRYEQYF
TGTGCTAGTGGCCCTCCCGCGACTAGCGGGAGACGTTACGAGCAGTACTTC
>TRBV7-2|-|TRBJ1-1|15|-
CASSPSGGRHTEAFF
TGTGCCAGCAGCCCCTCTGGCGGGAGACACACTGAAGCTTTCTTT
>TRBV10-3|-|TRBJ1-5|15|-
CAISDTTSSYQPQHF
TGTGCCATCAGTGACACGACGAGTAGCTATCAGCCCCAGCATTTT
>TRBV30|-|TRBJ1-5|16|-
CAWSVGWAGGNQPQHF
TGTGCCTGGAGTGTAGGTTGGGCAGGTGGAAATCAGCCCCAGCATTTT
>TRBV4-2|-|TRBJ1-6|16|-
CASSPKGASSDSPLHF
TGTGCCAGCAGCCCAAAAGGGGCTTCTTCTGATTCACCCCTCCACTTT
>TRBV5-1|TRBD1|TRBJ2-2|15|-
CASSGQGANTGELFF
TGCGCCAGCAGCGGACAGGGGGCGAACACCGGGGAGCTGTTTTTT
>TRBV2|-|TRBJ2-7|17|-
CATKFPEVFNLAYEQYF
TGTGCCACCAAATTTCCGGAGGTTTTTAACTTGGCCTACGAGCAGTACTTC
>TRBV29-1|TRBD1|TRBJ2-1|17|-
CSVLPPPGQGLYNEQFF
TGCAGCGTCCTACCGCCCCCGGGACAGGGCTTATACAATGAGCAGTTCTTC
>TRBV21-1|-|TRBJ1-5|15|-
CASSKKGRSGQPQHF
TGTGCCAGCAGCAAAAAGGGGCGGAGCGGGCAGCCCCAGCATTTT
>TRBV28|-|TRBJ1-1|12|-
CASSSPMTEAFF
TGTGCCAGCAGTTCCCCTATGACTGAAGCTTTCTTT
>TRBV7-9|-|TRBJ2-3|11|-
CARQEADTQYF
TGTGCCAGGCAGGAGGCAGATACGCAGTATTTT
>TRBV7-6|TRBD1|TRBJ1-6|18|-
CASSLTPLGQRYNSPLHF
TGTGCCAGCAGCTTAACCCCGTTGGGACAGAGATATAATTCACCCCTCCACTTT
>TRBV2|-|TRBJ1-2|14|-
CASINQGFGGGYTF
TGTGCCAGCATTAATCAGGGGTTTGGCGGTGGCTACACCTTC
>TRBV6-5|-|TRBJ1-2|13|-
CASNPGGGDGYTF
TGTGCCAGCAACCCGGGGGGTGGAGACGGCTACACCTTC
>TRBV4-1|TRBD1|TRBJ1-4|17|-
CASSQVLLQGMGEKLFF
TGCGCCAGCAGCCAAGTACTACTACAGGGGATGGGGGAAAAACTGTTTTTT
>TRBV5-6|-|TRBJ2-7|14|few
CASNIAGVSGEQYF
TGTGCCAGCAACATCGCAGGGGTTTCGGGGGAGCAGTACTTC
>TRBV10-3|-|TRBJ1-3|14|-
CAIREDQGGNTIYF
TGTGCCATAAGGGAAGACCAGGGTGGAAACACCATATATTTT
>TRBV4-3|-|TRBJ2-3|15|-
CASSQDKLNTDTQYF
TGCGCCAGCAGCCAAGATAAACTTAACACAGATACGCAGTATTTT
>TRBV5-8|TRBD1|TRBJ2-3|15|-
CASSAHRGTADTQYF
TGTGCCAGCAGCGCCCACAGGGGTACGGCAGATACGCAGTATTTT
>TRBV10-3|-|TRBJ2-7|14|-
CAISEELAGNEQYF
TGTGCCATCAGTGAAGAACTAGCTGGCAACGAGCAGTACTTC
>TRBV6-5|-|TRBJ1-2|15|-
CASRPYWATASGYTF
TGTGCCAGCAGACCCTATTGGGCTACGGCAAGTGGCTACACCTTC
>TRBV6-5|-|TRBJ2-1|11|-
CASRQYNEQFF
TGTGCCAGCAGACAGTACAATGAGCAGTTCTTC